This T cell receptor beta chain came from a study of T cell changes during pregnancy in multiple sclerosis. Looked up from germline, CDR1 is SGHRS and CDR2 is YFSETQ. This CDR3 is 16 amino acids long. The J segment lost 3 bases and the V segment lost 4 bases, leaving 9 bases of the junction unmatched. Here immunoSEQ multiplex PCR was the method, and the copy in TCRdb shows in-frame clones only, minus some. The table has under 40,000 clones, approximately 90% seen once. Specimen: CD4+ T cells from peripheral blood mononuclear cells, collected in the third trimester of pregnancy. The TCR comes from a female donor in good health, enrolled as a control in a pregnancy study. The V and J genes are TRBV5-1 and TRBJ2-7; 11 bases line up with TRBD1. This chain's CDR3 is CASSPGQGAIIYEQYF. The CDR3 nucleotides read TGCGCCAGCAGCCCCGGACAGGGGGCGATAATCTACGAGCAGTACTTC. The whole variable domain, filled in from reference TRBV5-1 and TRBJ2-7, reads KAGVTQTPRYLIKTRGQQVTLSCSPISGHRSVSWYQQTPGQGLQFLFEYFSETQRNKGNFPGRFSGRQFSNSRSEMNVSTLELGDSALYLCASSPGQGAIIYEQYFGPGTRLTVT.